These T cell receptor beta chains were read from a single sample in a study of blood T cell repertoires in COVID-19. TCRdb keeps only in-frame clones here, not all; method: immunoSEQ multiplex PCR. The sample shows 200,000 to 250,000 clones, 85% of them seen only once. Sample: PBMCs or T cells enriched from blood (not recorded which). These receptors were obtained from a middle-aged man who had recovered from COVID-19. CDR3s include the opening cysteine and the closing phenylalanine or tryptophan. Fields, in order: clone size, J gene, V gene, D gene, CDR3 protein, CDR3 DNA. A D gene is named only where the DNA matches it firmly. Clone size appears in some rows only: once, few, many, or a class for an expanded clone.

abundance: -
j_gene: TRBJ2-3
v_gene: TRBV7-8
d_gene: TRBD2
CDR3aa: CASSLVSSGGTDTQYF
CDR3nt: TGTGCCAGCAGCTTAGTATCCAGCGGGGGCACAGATACGCAGTATTTT

abundance: few
j_gene: TRBJ2-2
v_gene: TRBV7-8
d_gene: -
CDR3aa: CASITLVGGRTGELFF
CDR3nt: TGTGCCAGCATCACCCTCGTGGGCGGGCGCACCGGGGAGCTGTTTTTT

abundance: -
j_gene: TRBJ2-5
v_gene: TRBV5-5
d_gene: TRBD1
CDR3aa: CASSLPGQGTRETQYF
CDR3nt: TGTGCCAGCAGCCTTCCCGGACAGGGCACCCGGGAGACCCAGTACTTC

abundance: -
j_gene: TRBJ2-1
v_gene: TRBV5-4
d_gene: -
CDR3aa: CASRLDSYNEQFF
CDR3nt: TGTGCCAGCCGATTGGACAGTTACAATGAGCAGTTCTTC

abundance: -
j_gene: TRBJ2-4
v_gene: TRBV2
d_gene: -
CDR3aa: CASSETGIAKNIQYF
CDR3nt: TGTGCCAGCAGTGAAACAGGGATAGCCAAAAACATTCAGTACTTC

abundance: -
j_gene: TRBJ2-3
v_gene: TRBV24-1
d_gene: -
CDR3aa: CATRERGTDTQYF
CDR3nt: TGTGCCACCAGGGAACGGGGCACAGATACGCAGTATTTT

abundance: few
j_gene: TRBJ2-7
v_gene: TRBV12-3/TRBV12-4
d_gene: -
CDR3aa: CASSLGGLEQYF
CDR3nt: TGTGCCAGCAGTTTAGGGGGACTCGAGCAGTACTTC

abundance: -
j_gene: TRBJ2-2
v_gene: TRBV6-5
d_gene: TRBD2
CDR3aa: CASSHGRLDTGELFF
CDR3nt: TGTGCCAGCAGTCACGGGAGGTTGGACACCGGGGAGCTGTTTTTT

abundance: once
j_gene: TRBJ2-7
v_gene: TRBV27
d_gene: -
CDR3aa: CAIVISGEQYF
CDR3nt: TGTGCCATCGTTATTAGCGGCGAGCAGTACTTC

abundance: -
j_gene: TRBJ2-5
v_gene: TRBV7-3
d_gene: TRBD2
CDR3aa: CASSSRLAGIETQYF
CDR3nt: TGTGCCAGCAGCTCAAGACTAGCGGGTATTGAGACCCAGTACTTC

abundance: few
j_gene: TRBJ2-7
v_gene: TRBV27
d_gene: TRBD2
CDR3aa: CASSFGVVAGGEQYF
CDR3nt: TGTGCCAGCAGTTTCGGGGTTGTCGCGGGAGGAGAGCAGTACTTC

abundance: -
j_gene: TRBJ1-1
v_gene: TRBV24-1
d_gene: -
CDR3aa: CATSDWGSTEAFF
CDR3nt: TGTGCCACCAGTGATTGGGGCTCCACTGAAGCTTTCTTT

abundance: -
j_gene: TRBJ1-2
v_gene: TRBV28
d_gene: TRBD1
CDR3aa: CASSLPTGAGYGYTF
CDR3nt: TGTGCCAGCAGTTTACCGACAGGGGCCGGCTATGGCTACACCTTC

abundance: once
j_gene: TRBJ2-1
v_gene: TRBV19
d_gene: -
CDR3aa: CASSWTVKNNEQFF
CDR3nt: TGTGCCAGTAGTTGGACAGTAAAGAACAATGAGCAGTTCTTC

abundance: -
j_gene: TRBJ2-1
v_gene: TRBV24-1
d_gene: TRBD2
CDR3aa: CATTSGRAEFF
CDR3nt: TGTGCCACCACTAGCGGGAGGGCGGAGTTCTTC

abundance: -
j_gene: TRBJ1-3
v_gene: TRBV4-1
d_gene: -
CDR3aa: CASSQGSQSSGNTIYF
CDR3nt: TGCGCCAGCAGCCAAGGGTCTCAGTCCTCTGGAAACACCATATATTTT

abundance: few
j_gene: TRBJ2-7
v_gene: TRBV4-1
d_gene: -
CDR3aa: CASSQETTGEQYF
CDR3nt: TGCGCCAGCAGCCAAGAAACAACGGGGGAGCAGTACTTC

abundance: once
j_gene: TRBJ2-3
v_gene: TRBV27
d_gene: TRBD1
CDR3aa: CASRRQGPTDTQYF
CDR3nt: TGTGCCAGCAGAAGACAGGGCCCCACAGATACGCAGTATTTT

abundance: -
j_gene: TRBJ2-7
v_gene: TRBV5-4
d_gene: -
CDR3aa: CASSSGLLPQQYF
CDR3nt: TGTGCCAGCAGCTCGGGACTCCTCCCTCAGCAGTACTTC

abundance: -
j_gene: TRBJ2-1
v_gene: TRBV11-2
d_gene: -
CDR3aa: CASSPISGSSYNEQFF
CDR3nt: TGTGCCAGCAGTCCGATTAGCGGCAGCTCCTACAATGAGCAGTTCTTC

abundance: -
j_gene: TRBJ1-1
v_gene: TRBV9
d_gene: -
CDR3aa: CASSVGGGEAGTEAFF
CDR3nt: TGTGCCAGCAGCGTAGGCGGAGGGGAGGCGGGCACTGAAGCTTTCTTT

abundance: many
j_gene: TRBJ2-3
v_gene: TRBV6-4
d_gene: TRBD2
CDR3aa: CASSDSSGRDTQYF
CDR3nt: TGTGCCAGCAGTGACTCTAGCGGGAGAGATACGCAGTATTTT

abundance: -
j_gene: TRBJ1-1
v_gene: TRBV15
d_gene: -
CDR3aa: CATSRGGGGGLNTEAFF
CDR3nt: TGTGCCACCAGCAGAGGGGGGGGCGGGGGTTTGAACACTGAAGCTTTCTTT

abundance: -
j_gene: TRBJ2-2
v_gene: TRBV28
d_gene: TRBD1
CDR3aa: CASTLGVYRGTGELFF
CDR3nt: TGTGCCAGCACCCTCGGGGTTTACAGGGGGACCGGGGAGCTGTTTTTT

abundance: -
j_gene: TRBJ2-1
v_gene: TRBV24-1
d_gene: -
CDR3aa: CATSDPGLDNEQFF
CDR3nt: TGTGCCACCAGTGACCCGGGACTTGACAATGAGCAGTTCTTC

abundance: few
j_gene: TRBJ2-2
v_gene: TRBV19
d_gene: TRBD2
CDR3aa: CASSIGLAGTGELFF
CDR3nt: TGTGCCAGTAGTATAGGACTAGCGGGAACCGGGGAGCTGTTTTTT

abundance: -
j_gene: TRBJ1-6
v_gene: TRBV7-3
d_gene: TRBD1
CDR3aa: CASSKGTGYSPLHF
CDR3nt: TGTGCCAGCAGCAAAGGGACAGGGTATTCACCCCTCCACTTT

abundance: few
j_gene: TRBJ2-7
v_gene: TRBV5-1
d_gene: -
CDR3aa: CASSSSTSGTGVEQYF
CDR3nt: TGCGCCAGCAGCTCCTCGACTAGCGGGACAGGGGTCGAGCAGTACTTC

abundance: -
j_gene: TRBJ2-3
v_gene: TRBV18
d_gene: -
CDR3aa: CASSGLDARQYF
CDR3nt: TGTGCCAGCTCAGGTTTGGATGCTAGGCAGTATTTT

abundance: few
j_gene: TRBJ2-2
v_gene: TRBV11-2
d_gene: -
CDR3aa: CASGILGLKFGELFF
CDR3nt: TGTGCCAGCGGTATCCTGGGCTTAAAATTCGGGGAGCTGTTTTTT

abundance: many
j_gene: TRBJ2-2
v_gene: TRBV6-5
d_gene: TRBD1
CDR3aa: CASSKTGETGELFF
CDR3nt: TGTGCCAGCAGTAAAACAGGGGAGACCGGGGAGCTGTTTTTT

abundance: -
j_gene: TRBJ2-7
v_gene: TRBV3-1/TRBV3-2
d_gene: TRBD2
CDR3aa: CASSPLAGATYEQYF
CDR3nt: TGTGCCAGCAGCCCCCTAGCGGGAGCCACCTACGAGCAGTACTTC

abundance: -
j_gene: TRBJ1-1
v_gene: TRBV10-2
d_gene: TRBD1
CDR3aa: CASSRDSFEAFF
CDR3nt: TGCGCCAGCAGTCGGGACAGCTTTGAAGCTTTCTTT

abundance: -
j_gene: TRBJ2-5
v_gene: TRBV4-3
d_gene: TRBD2
CDR3aa: CASSQGGGLAGAETQYF
CDR3nt: TGCGCCAGCAGCCAGGGAGGAGGACTAGCGGGAGCAGAGACCCAGTACTTC

abundance: -
j_gene: TRBJ1-2
v_gene: TRBV7-2
d_gene: -
CDR3aa: CASSLAGWHRGIYGYTF
CDR3nt: TGTGCCAGCAGCTTAGCTGGCTGGCATCGAGGGATCTATGGCTACACCTTC

abundance: -
j_gene: TRBJ2-3
v_gene: TRBV21-1
d_gene: -
CDR3aa: CATPRGLPGTDTQYF
CDR3nt: TGTGCCACACCGCGAGGACTGCCTGGCACAGATACGCAGTATTTT

abundance: -
j_gene: TRBJ2-7
v_gene: TRBV20-1
d_gene: -
CDR3aa: CSASFLEKSAYEQYF
CDR3nt: TGCAGTGCTAGTTTCCTCGAGAAGTCGGCCTACGAGCAGTACTTC

abundance: -
j_gene: TRBJ1-4
v_gene: TRBV7-8
d_gene: -
CDR3aa: CASSTHRVIQEKLFF
CDR3nt: TGTGCCAGCAGCACCCACAGGGTCATTCAAGAAAAACTGTTTTTT

abundance: -
j_gene: TRBJ2-7
v_gene: TRBV5-1
d_gene: TRBD1
CDR3aa: CASSFGTGGAYEQYF
CDR3nt: TGCGCCAGCAGCTTCGGGACAGGGGGCGCCTACGAGCAGTACTTC

abundance: -
j_gene: TRBJ1-1
v_gene: TRBV28
d_gene: TRBD1
CDR3aa: CASSFGTANTEAFF
CDR3nt: TGTGCCAGCAGTTTTGGGACAGCGAACACTGAAGCTTTCTTT

abundance: -
j_gene: TRBJ1-2
v_gene: TRBV28
d_gene: -
CDR3aa: CASSLLGSNNYGYTF
CDR3nt: TGTGCCAGCAGTTTATTGGGCAGTAACAACTATGGCTACACCTTC

abundance: -
j_gene: TRBJ1-2
v_gene: TRBV2
d_gene: TRBD1
CDR3aa: CARDRGENYGYTF
CDR3nt: TGTGCCAGAGACAGGGGCGAAAACTATGGCTACACCTTC

abundance: -
j_gene: TRBJ2-5
v_gene: TRBV10-3
d_gene: TRBD1
CDR3aa: CAIKAGTGGQETQYF
CDR3nt: TGTGCCATCAAGGCGGGGACAGGGGGGCAAGAGACCCAGTACTTC

abundance: -
j_gene: TRBJ2-7
v_gene: TRBV12-3/TRBV12-4
d_gene: -
CDR3aa: CASSRLYEQYF
CDR3nt: TGTGCCAGCAGTCGACTGTACGAGCAGTACTTC

abundance: -
j_gene: TRBJ2-7
v_gene: TRBV19
d_gene: TRBD1
CDR3aa: CASSMLSGTGGSYEQYF
CDR3nt: TGTGCCAGTAGTATGCTTTCCGGGACAGGGGGCTCCTACGAGCAGTACTTC

abundance: -
j_gene: TRBJ2-1
v_gene: TRBV6-2/TRBV6-3
d_gene: -
CDR3aa: CASSYSIAGREQFF
CDR3nt: TGTGCCAGCAGTTACTCAATCGCGGGACGAGAGCAGTTCTTC

abundance: -
j_gene: TRBJ2-2
v_gene: TRBV2
d_gene: TRBD1
CDR3aa: CASSTDRGSAGELFF
CDR3nt: TGTGCCAGCAGTACCGACAGGGGAAGCGCCGGGGAGCTGTTTTTT

abundance: -
j_gene: TRBJ2-7
v_gene: TRBV6-5
d_gene: -
CDR3aa: CASRSRDTYEQYF
CDR3nt: TGTGCCAGCAGATCCAGGGACACGTACGAGCAGTACTTC

abundance: once
j_gene: TRBJ2-3
v_gene: TRBV30
d_gene: TRBD1
CDR3aa: CAWGAPLGQVRPDTQYF
CDR3nt: TGTGCCTGGGGGGCCCCTCTTGGACAGGTCAGGCCAGATACGCAGTATTTT

abundance: -
j_gene: TRBJ2-5
v_gene: TRBV30
d_gene: -
CDR3aa: CAWSARGQETQYF
CDR3nt: TGTGCCTGGAGTGCTAGGGGCCAAGAGACCCAGTACTTC

abundance: -
j_gene: TRBJ2-5
v_gene: TRBV15
d_gene: -
CDR3aa: CATSDIRETQYF
CDR3nt: TGTGCCACTTCGGACATTCGGGAGACCCAGTACTTC

abundance: -
j_gene: TRBJ2-3
v_gene: TRBV7-2
d_gene: TRBD2
CDR3aa: CASSLDSGDTQYF
CDR3nt: TGTGCCAGCAGCTTAGATAGCGGGGATACGCAGTATTTT

abundance: -
j_gene: TRBJ2-5
v_gene: TRBV13
d_gene: TRBD1
CDR3aa: CASSTPTGGAETQYF
CDR3nt: TGTGCCAGCAGCACCCCGACAGGGGGCGCGGAGACCCAGTACTTC

abundance: -
j_gene: TRBJ1-1
v_gene: TRBV5-1
d_gene: -
CDR3aa: CASSVGTPNTEAFF
CDR3nt: TGCGCCAGCAGCGTAGGGACACCGAACACTGAAGCTTTCTTT

abundance: few
j_gene: TRBJ1-5
v_gene: TRBV5-8
d_gene: -
CDR3aa: CASSLVTGLTQPQHF
CDR3nt: TGTGCCAGCAGCTTAGTTACAGGGTTGACTCAGCCCCAGCATTTT

abundance: -
j_gene: TRBJ2-1
v_gene: TRBV11-2
d_gene: TRBD2
CDR3aa: CASSLAPRLAGVSSEQFF
CDR3nt: TGTGCCAGCAGCTTAGCCCCCCGACTAGCGGGAGTATCTAGTGAGCAGTTCTTC

abundance: -
j_gene: TRBJ2-7
v_gene: TRBV2
d_gene: TRBD2
CDR3aa: CAGTLAGYSYEQYF
CDR3nt: TGTGCCGGAACATTAGCGGGATACTCCTACGAGCAGTACTTC

abundance: -
j_gene: TRBJ2-2
v_gene: TRBV6-2/TRBV6-3
d_gene: TRBD1
CDR3aa: CASSQGPDRAGGELFF
CDR3nt: TGTGCCAGCAGCCAGGGCCCGGACAGGGCCGGCGGGGAGCTGTTTTTT

abundance: -
j_gene: TRBJ2-1
v_gene: TRBV7-9
d_gene: TRBD2
CDR3aa: CASSPTGLAENEQFF
CDR3nt: TGTGCCAGCAGCCCAACCGGACTAGCGGAAAATGAGCAGTTCTTC

abundance: -
j_gene: TRBJ2-7
v_gene: TRBV5-5
d_gene: -
CDR3aa: CASSLIAGAYEQYF
CDR3nt: TGTGCCAGCAGCTTAATAGCAGGGGCCTACGAGCAGTACTTC